One and the same sample provided the 17 T cell receptor beta chains below, sequenced in a study of blood T cell repertoires in COVID-19. Sequencing used immunoSEQ multiplex PCR; TCRdb keeps in-frame clones, though not all of them. The sample holds under 60,000 clones, 79% seen once. Sequencing input: peripheral blood. Receptors originate from a man in his 70s with acute or convalescent COVID-19.

This clone was picked up a small number of times. The chain employs TRBV7-2 and TRBJ2-2; D remains ambiguous. V was trimmed by 5 bases and J by 0 bases, leaving 7 bases between them. The CDR3 length is 14 residues. Per the germline V gene, CDR1 is SGHTA and CDR2 is FQGNSA. The chain's CDR3 is CASSTLANTGELFF. The CDR3 nucleotides are TGTGCCAGCAGCACCCTAGCGAACACCGGGGAGCTGTTTTTT.

The chain uses TRBV20-1 and TRBJ1-2; tentatively, D is TRBD1 (6 bases). The CDR3 totals 17 residues. The germline gives CDR1 DFQATT, CDR2 SNEGSKA (reference sequence). Trimming took 3 bases from V and 7 from J, leaving 27 bases between them. Written as DNA, the CDR3 is TGCAGTGCTAGTGGTTCGGACAGTCGAACCCCGGTGGGTGGCTACACCTTC. It specifies CSASGSDSRTPVGGYTF.

This clone has just one count. The chain employs TRBV30 and TRBJ2-3; the match to TRBD2 covers 10 bases. The germline V gene has CDR1 GTSNPN and CDR2 SVGIG (reference sequence). With 4 bases clipped from V and 0 bases from J, the junction kept 4 bases outside the gene matches. This CDR3 region has 15 residues. CDR3 region: CAWKAGGTSTDTQYF. CDR3 nucleotide sequence: TGTGCCTGGAAAGCGGGAGGGACTAGCACAGATACGCAGTATTTT.

This clone was found many times. V usage is TRBV29-1 and J usage is TRBJ1-1; 9 bases agree with TRBD1. This CDR3 has 13 amino acids. V dropped 7 bases and J dropped 3; count of bases not matched to a gene: 6. Germline V gene sequence: CDR1 SQVTM, CDR2 ANQGSEA. The CDR3 reads CSGHRGPDTEAFF. CDR3 nucleotides: TGCAGCGGACACAGGGGGCCAGACACTGAAGCTTTCTTT.

The V call is TRBV24-1, the J call TRBJ1-1; 9 nucleotides align to TRBD1. The germline V gene encodes CDR1 KGHDR and CDR2 SFDVKD. The CDR3 runs to 13 residues. With 6 bases clipped from V and 10 bases from J, the junction kept 8 bases outside the gene matches. The CDR3 bases are TGTGCCACCAGTACGGACAGGGGAATTGTAGCTTTCTTT. It specifies CATSTDRGIVAFF.

Worth noting for this clone: This sample includes further DNA sequences coding for the same CDR3. The chain couples TRBV28 to TRBJ2-5, with D perhaps TRBD1 (5 bases). The CDR3 has 17 residues. The germline CDR1 and CDR2 sequences are MDHEN and SYDVKM. V was clipped by 8 bases and J by 5 bases, with 27 bases between them. The CDR3 DNA is TGTGCCAGCGGTACGCAGGGCCCGATGGCCCGACGGGAGACCCAGTACTTC. Its protein product is CASGTQGPMARRETQYF. The full variable domain, its missing parts supplied by reference TRBV28 and TRBJ2-5, is DVKVTQSSRYLVKRTGEKVFLECVQDMDHENMFWYRQDPGLGLRLIYFSYDVKMKEKGDIPEGYSVSREKKERFSLILESASTNQTSMYLCASGTQGPMARRETQYFGPGTRLLVL.

The chain joins TRBV11-1 to TRBJ1-1, with D possibly TRBD1 on 5 matching bases. Per germline, CDR1 SGHAT and CDR2 FQDESV (reference sequence). The V end was cut by 5 bases, the J end by 4 bases, with 14 bases between. This CDR3 has 14 residues. CDR3 amino acids: CASSPGGFGTEAFF. CDR3 nucleotide sequence: TGTGCCAGCAGCCCGGGGGGGTTCGGCACTGAAGCTTTCTTT.

This rearrangement joins TRBV3-1 (or the pseudogene TRBV3-2) to TRBJ1-2; TRBD1 matches 9 bases. This CDR3 is built from 18 residues. From germline, CDR1 is LGHDT and CDR2 YNNKEL (reference sequence). With V trimmed by 1 base and J by 4 bases, 13 bases remained unmatched. The chain's CDR3 is CASSQVGQGMGMRYGYTF. The CDR3, as DNA: TGTGCCAGCAGCCAAGTAGGACAGGGGATGGGGATGCGCTATGGCTACACCTTC.

CDR3 loop: CASSLDLAGRTEAFF. In DNA, the CDR3 is TGTGCCAGCAGCTTAGATTTGGCAGGGAGGACTGAAGCTTTCTTT. The chain recombines TRBV7-2 with TRBJ1-1, with D tentatively TRBD1 (5 bases). This CDR3 is 15 amino acids long. CDR1 SGHTA and CDR2 FQGNSA come from the germline V gene. Trimming removed 1 base from V and 5 bases from J, with 14 bases in between.

This chain connects TRBV28 to TRBJ2-1; 7 bases agree with TRBD1. This CDR3 has 15 amino acids. Per germline, CDR1 MDHEN and CDR2 SYDVKM. V lost 5 bases and J lost 0; bases outside the gene matches: 4. CDR3 sequence (DNA): TGTGCCAGCAGTCTAGGGACAGCCTCCTACAATGAGCAGTTCTTC. Amino acids: CASSLGTASYNEQFF. Using reference TRBV28 and TRBJ2-1 for the parts outside the CDR3, the full variable domain is DVKVTQSSRYLVKRTGEKVFLECVQDMDHENMFWYRQDPGLGLRLIYFSYDVKMKEKGDIPEGYSVSREKKERFSLILESASTNQTSMYLCASSLGTASYNEQFFGPGTRLTVL.

This rearrangement joins TRBV7-9 to TRBJ2-1; weak D call: TRBD1 (6 bases). Trimming stripped 11 bases from V and 0 bases from J, with 14 bases between. The CDR3 is 14 residues long. Per germline, CDR1 SEHNR and CDR2 FQNEAQ (reference sequence). CDR3 DNA sequence: TGTGCCTCACACAGGGTCGGCTCCTACAATGAGCAGTTCTTC. This encodes CASHRVGSYNEQFF.

The V and J genes are TRBV18 and TRBJ2-1, with 9 bases fitting TRBD1. The V gene's germline CDR1 is KGHSH and CDR2 LQKENI. The ends lost 0 bases at V and 8 bases at J; junction bases unmatched: 11. The CDR3 totals 17 residues. In nucleotides, the CDR3 is TGTGCCAGCTCACCACCGAACGGGGGACAGGGCTTAGATGAGCAGTTCTTC. This gives the protein CASSPPNGGQGLDEQFF.

The V gene is TRBV4-1, the J gene TRBJ2-2; 9 nucleotides match TRBD1. The junction had 6 bases not matched to a gene; V was cut back by 3 bases and J by 4 bases. The V gene's germline CDR1 is MGHRA and CDR2 YSYEKL. The CDR3 runs to 16 residues. The CDR3 region has the DNA TGCGCCAGCAGCCACCAAACAGGGGGCCGCACCGGGGAGCTGTTTTTT. It is translated as CASSHQTGGRTGELFF.

The CDR3 reads CASSQGLSGTQYF. CDR3 nucleotides: TGTGCCAGCAGCCAAGGTTTGTCAGGGACCCAGTACTTC. The chain recombines TRBV14 with TRBJ2-5; D ambiguous. V lost 1 base, J lost 7 bases, and 10 bases lay in between. The CDR3 length is 13 residues. The V gene's germline CDR1 is SGHDN and CDR2 FVKESK.

This chain uses TRBV10-2 with TRBJ1-1; no clear D gene. The CDR3 is 13 amino acids. Germline V gives CDR1 WSHSY, CDR2 SAAADI. V shed 10 bases and J shed 5 bases, with 17 bases lying between them. CDR3: CATQGNSRTEAFF. The CDR3, as DNA: TGCGCCACCCAAGGCAACTCTAGGACTGAAGCTTTCTTT.

The V and J genes are TRBV12-3 or TRBV12-4 and TRBJ1-3, with 9 bases fitting TRBD1. V lost 5 bases to trimming and J lost 11 bases; unmatched junction nucleotides: 4. CDR3 size: 12 residues. The CDR3 spells CASSQNRGPIYF. The CDR3 DNA reads TGTGCCAGCAGTCAGAACAGGGGGCCCATATATTTT.

V usage is TRBV11-2 and J usage is TRBJ2-3, with 9 nucleotides matching TRBD2. Looked up from germline, CDR1 is SGHAT and CDR2 is FQNNGV. The CDR3 has 18 residues. Trimming at V came to 5 bases and at J to 0 bases, leaving 12 bases not matched to a gene. The CDR3 spells CASSEPVVREGSTDTQYF. The DNA for the CDR3 is TGTGCCAGCAGCGAACCCGTAGTGCGGGAGGGAAGCACAGATACGCAGTATTTT.